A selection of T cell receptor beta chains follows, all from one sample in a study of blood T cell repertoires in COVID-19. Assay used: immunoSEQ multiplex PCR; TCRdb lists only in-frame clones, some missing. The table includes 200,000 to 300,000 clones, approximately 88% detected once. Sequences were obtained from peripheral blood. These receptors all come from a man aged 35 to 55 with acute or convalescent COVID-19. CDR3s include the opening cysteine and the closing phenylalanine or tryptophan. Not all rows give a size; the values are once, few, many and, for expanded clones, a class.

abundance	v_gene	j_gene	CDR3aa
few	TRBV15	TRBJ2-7	CATSTHTGGNSYEQYF
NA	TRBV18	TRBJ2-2	CASSPPGTHTGELFF
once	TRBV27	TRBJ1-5	CASSPGTGGYQPQHF
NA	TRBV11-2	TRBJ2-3	CASSLDPGTDTQYF
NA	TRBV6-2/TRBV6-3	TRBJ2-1	CASSHRLAATRSTEQFF
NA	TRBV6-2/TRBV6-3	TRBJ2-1	CASSYSLWEQFF
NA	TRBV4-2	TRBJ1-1	CASKRDERRNTEAFF
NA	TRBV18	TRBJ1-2	CASSPETGEGYTF
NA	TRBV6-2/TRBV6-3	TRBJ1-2	CASSARGGQHPHGYTF
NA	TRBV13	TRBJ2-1	CASSIQLASSSYNEQFF
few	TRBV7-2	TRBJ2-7	CASSPRTGTYEQYF
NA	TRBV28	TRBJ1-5	CASSFGIQPQHF
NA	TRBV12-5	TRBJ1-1	CASGLGVSGNTEAFF
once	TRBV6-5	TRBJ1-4	CASSNGQGNEKLFF
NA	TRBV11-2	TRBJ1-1	CASSFRTGAFF
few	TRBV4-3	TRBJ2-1	CASSQGPITSGSRDEQFF
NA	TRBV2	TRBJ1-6	CASSAAAVNSPLHF
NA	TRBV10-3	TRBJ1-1	CAINDRPGTEAFF
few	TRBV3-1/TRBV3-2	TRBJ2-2	CASRHQGLAGNTGELFF
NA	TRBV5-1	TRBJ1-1	CASSLGAGDTEAFF
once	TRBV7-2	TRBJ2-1	CASSLFGGEGSEQFF
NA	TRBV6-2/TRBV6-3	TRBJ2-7	CASSSFGYEQYF
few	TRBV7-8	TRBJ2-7	CASSLASVSGEQYF
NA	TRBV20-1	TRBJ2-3	CSAGVPDTQYF
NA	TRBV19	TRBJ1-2	CASSKTGYDGYTF
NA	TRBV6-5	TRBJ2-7	CASSRDRSSYEQYF
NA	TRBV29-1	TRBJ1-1	CSVRQGNTEAFF
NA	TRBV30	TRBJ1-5	CAWSVGTGEQPQHF
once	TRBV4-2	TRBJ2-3	CASSQEIRTSTDTQYF
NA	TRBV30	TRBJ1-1	CAWGGGHTEAFF
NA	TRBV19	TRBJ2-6	CASSRDLPGANVLTF
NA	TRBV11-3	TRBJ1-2	CASSFRAPCDGYTF
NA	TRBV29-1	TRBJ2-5	CSAGSRETQYF
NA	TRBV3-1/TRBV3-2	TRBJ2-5	CASSPRGQETQYF
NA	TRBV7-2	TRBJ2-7	CASSIRGTDEQYF
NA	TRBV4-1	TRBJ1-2	CASSQTGQDYGYTF
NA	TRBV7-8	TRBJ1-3	CASSPRTRGGVTGNTIYF
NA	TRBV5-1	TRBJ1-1	CASRDNRGTEAFF
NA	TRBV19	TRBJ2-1	CASTNRGQGSNEQFF
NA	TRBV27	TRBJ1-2	CASSNPGQGSLDGYTF
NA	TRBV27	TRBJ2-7	CASRSPGTGNYEQYF
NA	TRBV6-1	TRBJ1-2	CASSEGPGGYGYTF
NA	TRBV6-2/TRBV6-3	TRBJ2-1	CASSFAATYNEQFF
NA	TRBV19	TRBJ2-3	CASSADRASSTDTQYF
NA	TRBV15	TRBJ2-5	CATSSGQPQETQYF
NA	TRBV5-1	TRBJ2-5	CASSLSGQGASETQYF
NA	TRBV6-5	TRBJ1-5	CASSYSTDQPQHF
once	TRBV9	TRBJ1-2	CASSADTGVYGYTF
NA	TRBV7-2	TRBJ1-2	CASSLGTGTNYGYTF
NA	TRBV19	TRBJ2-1	CASSDGTGWLVNEQFF
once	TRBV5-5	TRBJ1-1	CASSSGFYTEAFF
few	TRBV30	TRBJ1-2	CASTPNYGYTF
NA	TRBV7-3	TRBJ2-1	CASSLGLAGINEQFF